Shown below are 10 T cell receptor beta chains from a single sample sequenced in a study of CD8+ T cells in alopecia areata (dated by TCRdb to the late 2010s). The sample's time point label, in plain terms: less than 30 weeks on oral tofacitinib. The treatment or condition tag for this specimen amounts to: oral pan-JAK inhibitor, 5-10 mg twice daily. The protocol used for the library was the immunoSEQ multiplex PCR assay. RNA was extracted from all samples and reverse transcribed into cDNA, which served as template for TCR sequencing. The table was pulled from immuneACCESS by TCRdb, which kept in-frame rearrangements only. Such tables lose some clones; where checked, under half of the loss comes from unresolved V genes, and the rest has no known cause. Recorded for this sample are approximately 280,000 clones; 58% of them occurred a single time. Under 2% of the sample is taken by the ten largest.

The source material was CD4+ T cells sorted from blood, sampled at week 24, from a patient treated with tofacitinib. The receptors stem from a human donor with alopecia areata.

This sequence joins TRBV18 and TRBJ2-5; unclear D gene. There are 15 residues in the CDR3. Trimming pared 2 bases from V and 5 bases from J, leaving 15 bases between. Germline loops: CDR1 KGHSH, CDR2 LQKENI. CDR3 DNA: TGTGCCAGCTCACCAGTGCCGGGTTCGGCGGAGACCCAGTACTTC. Its protein is CASSPVPGSAETQYF.

CDR3 nucleotides: TGTGCCAGCAGCGCCGGGGCAGGGGCCTACGAGCAGTACTTC. It yields the protein CASSAGAGAYEQYF. The J gene is TRBJ2-7, the V gene TRBV7-9; perhaps TRBD1 as D (6 bases). The V gene lost 5 bases and the J gene lost 2 bases, with 13 bases spanning the gap. CDR1 SEHNR and CDR2 FQNEAQ come from the germline V gene (reference sequence). CDR3 size: 14 residues.

This CDR3 is CAWSGRFYGYTF. The CDR3 nucleotides are TGTGCCTGGAGTGGTAGGTTCTATGGCTACACCTTC. V and J are TRBV30 and TRBJ1-2, with D uncertain. The CDR3 runs to 12 residues. Deletions cut 1 base from V and 4 bases from J, with 7 bases between. CDR1 is GTSNPN, CDR2 SVGIG, per germline (reference sequence).

The rearrangement links TRBV27 to TRBJ2-3, with 9 bases lining up with TRBD2. This CDR3 is built from 16 residues. Germline CDR1 MNHEY, CDR2 SMNVEV (reference sequence). V lost 6 bases, J lost 2 bases, and 9 bases stayed unmatched. The CDR3 sequence: CASRYGGGGATDTQYF. The CDR3 coding sequence is TGTGCCAGCAGATACGGGGGCGGGGGGGCCACAGATACGCAGTATTTT.

The chain links TRBV7-2 to TRBJ2-7, with D hard to call. This CDR3 has 12 residues. Germline V gives CDR1 SGHTA, CDR2 FQGNSA. Between the trimmed V and J ends, which lost 5 bases and 6 bases, there was a span of 11 bases. The CDR3: CASSPYAFEQYF. For the CDR3, the DNA is TGTGCCAGCAGCCCTTACGCGTTCGAGCAGTACTTC.

This clone was counted once. This chain connects TRBV30 to TRBJ1-4; D perhaps matches TRBD1 (5 bases). This CDR3 has 14 amino acids. Per the germline V gene, CDR1 is GTSNPN and CDR2 is SVGIG (reference sequence). V was trimmed by 4 bases and J by 2 bases, leaving 11 bases between them. The CDR3 DNA sequence: TGTGCCTGGACGCGGGGCAGGACTAATGAAAAACTGTTTTTT. Its protein is CAWTRGRTNEKLFF.

This clone was counted a few times. The chain is built from TRBV19 and TRBJ1-2; D gene uncertain. The germline gives CDR1 LNHDA, CDR2 SQIVND (reference sequence). CDR3 length equals 13 residues. V shed 7 bases and J shed 2 bases, with 11 bases lying between them. The DNA for the CDR3 is TGTGCCAGTATCCACAGCGAGAACTATGGCTACACCTTC. It specifies CASIHSENYGYTF. The whole variable domain, remainder taken from reference TRBV19 and TRBJ1-2, is DGGITQSPKYLFRKEGQNVTLSCEQNLNHDAMYWYRQDPGQGLRLIYYSQIVNDFQKGDIAEGYSVSREKKESFPLTVTSAQKNPTAFYLCASIHSENYGYTFGSGTRLTVV.

The V gene is TRBV20-1, the J gene TRBJ2-3; D might be TRBD1 (5 bases). There are 11 residues in the CDR3. From germline, CDR1 is DFQATT and CDR2 SNEGSKA (reference sequence). In nucleotides, the CDR3 is TGCAGGGGGCAGGGCGCAGATACGCAGTATTTT. Translated: CRGQGADTQYF.

This clone has more than one count but fewer than ten. The genes are TRBV5-1 and TRBJ2-1; TRBD1 aligns across 7 bases. CDR1 is SGHRS, CDR2 YFSETQ, per germline. Trimming at V came to 2 bases and at J to 5 bases, leaving 4 bases not matched to a gene. This CDR3 contains 14 residues. CDR3 region: CASSLQGSHNEQFF. Written as DNA, the CDR3 is TGCGCCAGCAGCTTACAGGGGTCCCACAATGAGCAGTTCTTC.

The chain is built from TRBV5-1 and TRBJ2-7; D unresolved. The CDR3 covers 13 residues. Trimming removed 6 bases at V and 2 bases at J, with 12 bases between. Germline V lookup: CDR1 SGHRS, CDR2 YFSETQ. The CDR3 sequence is CASNPRRTYEQYF. Here the CDR3 DNA reads TGCGCCAGCAACCCTCGCAGGACCTACGAGCAGTACTTC.